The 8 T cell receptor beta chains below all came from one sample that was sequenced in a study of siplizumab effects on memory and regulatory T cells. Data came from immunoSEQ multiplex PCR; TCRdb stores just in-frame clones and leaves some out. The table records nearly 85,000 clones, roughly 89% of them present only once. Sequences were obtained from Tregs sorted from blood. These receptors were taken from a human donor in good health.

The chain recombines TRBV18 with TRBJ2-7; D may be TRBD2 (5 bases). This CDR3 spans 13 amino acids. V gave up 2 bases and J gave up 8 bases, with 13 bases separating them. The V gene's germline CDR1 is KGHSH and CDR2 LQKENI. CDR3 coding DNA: TGTGCCAGCTCACCAAGCGGTACTAATCAGCAGTACTTC. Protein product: CASSPSGTNQQYF.

The CDR3 DNA reads as TGTGCCAGCAGCTTGGTGGGGAACTCTGGGGCCAACGTCCTGACTTTC. The encoded protein is CASSLVGNSGANVLTF. This chain connects TRBV5-6 to TRBJ2-6; D not certain. V dropped 0 bases and J dropped 0 bases, with 7 bases sitting between them. Germline assignment: CDR1 SGHDT and CDR2 YYEEEE. The CDR3 covers 16 residues.

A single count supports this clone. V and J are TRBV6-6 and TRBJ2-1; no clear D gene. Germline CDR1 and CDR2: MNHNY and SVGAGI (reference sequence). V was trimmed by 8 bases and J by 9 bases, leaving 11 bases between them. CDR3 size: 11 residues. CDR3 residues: CASAGRGEQFF. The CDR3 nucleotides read TGTGCCAGCGCCGGACGCGGTGAGCAGTTCTTC.

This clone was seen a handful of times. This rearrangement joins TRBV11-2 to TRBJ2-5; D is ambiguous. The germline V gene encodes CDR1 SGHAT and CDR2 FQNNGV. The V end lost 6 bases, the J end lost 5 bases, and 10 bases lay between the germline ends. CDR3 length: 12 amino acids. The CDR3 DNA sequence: TGTGCCAGCAGTCCGGGTCCCGAGACCCAGTACTTC. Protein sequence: CASSPGPETQYF.

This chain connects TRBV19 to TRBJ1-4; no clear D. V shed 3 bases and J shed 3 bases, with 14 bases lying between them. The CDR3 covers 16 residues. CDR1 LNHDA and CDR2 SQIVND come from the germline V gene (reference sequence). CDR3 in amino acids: CASSMQQRAANEKLFF. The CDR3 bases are TGTGCCAGTAGTATGCAACAACGGGCGGCTAATGAAAAACTGTTTTTT.

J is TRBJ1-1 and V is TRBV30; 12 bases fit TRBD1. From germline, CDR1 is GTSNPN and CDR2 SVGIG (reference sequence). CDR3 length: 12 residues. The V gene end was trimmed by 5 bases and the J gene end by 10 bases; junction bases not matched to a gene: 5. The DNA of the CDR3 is TGTGCCTGGGGGACAGGGGGCATAGGAGCTTTCTTT. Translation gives CAWGTGGIGAFF.

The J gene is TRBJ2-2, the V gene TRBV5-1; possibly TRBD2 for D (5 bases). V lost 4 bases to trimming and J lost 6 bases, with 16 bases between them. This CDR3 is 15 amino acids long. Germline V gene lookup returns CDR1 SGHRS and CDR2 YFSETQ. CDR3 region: CASSLEAPRAGELFF. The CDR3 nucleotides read TGCGCCAGCAGCCTGGAGGCCCCTCGAGCCGGGGAGCTGTTTTTT.

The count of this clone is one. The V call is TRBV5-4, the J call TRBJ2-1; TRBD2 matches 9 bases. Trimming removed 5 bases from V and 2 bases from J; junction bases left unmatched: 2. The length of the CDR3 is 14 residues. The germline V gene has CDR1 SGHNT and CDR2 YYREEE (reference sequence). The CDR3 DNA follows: TGTGCCAGCAGGGAGCGGGGGGCCTACAATGAGCAGTTCTTC. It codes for CASRERGAYNEQFF.